The present T cell receptor beta chain was sequenced within a study of blood T cells in healthy people across ages (dated by TCRdb to 2013 to 2016). Concerning the study at large: In model experiments, template switching captured about one uniquely barcoded TCR beta cDNA molecule for every two T cells. To avoid experimental bias, donors of different ages were distributed randomly across sequencing lanes. Using the same blood draw, the study looked at two additional independent replicas of 1 million unique cDNA reads for two donors, one aged 18 to 30 and the other aged 80 or older. Using deep sequencing normalized with unique cDNA molecular identifiers, the study measured how TCR beta repertoire diversity changes with age. Four age groups were formed from the donors: young (average roughly 15 years), middle-aged (around 37), aged (approximately 60) and long-lived (around 80). General study outcomes and caveats: Observed TCR beta diversity per million T cells fell roughly linearly with age, and a significant reduction was already apparent by age approximately 41. The percentage of naive T cells measured by flow cytometry correlated strongly with observed TCR beta diversity. Because donor CMV infection status was unknown, age-related changes in expanded clonotypes were potentially confounded. Estimates of total diversity from one million sequenced T cells were regarded as lower bounds and underestimates. Compared with the aged group, the long-lived group had more naive CD4+ T cells, fewer expanded clones and increased TCR diversity, a pattern suggesting age selection. Because profiling used bulk unsorted PBMCs, naive and antigen-experienced compartments could not be compared conclusively.

Libraries came from 5' RACE. For sequencing, an Illumina HiSeq 2500 was employed. A second PCR of about 7 to 12 cycles was run with a J-beta primer mix and a sample-barcoded 5' primer. A template-switch 5' adaptor carrying 12 random nucleotides introduced a unique molecular identifier onto each TCR beta cDNA molecule. Each sample yielded at least 2.5 million CDR3-containing paired-end reads. The Mint cDNA synthesis kit, primed by a TRBC-specific oligonucleotide, was used to synthesize first-strand cDNA from all RNA. Following uracil-DNA glycosylase treatment, a first 18-cycle PCR with universal primers M1SS and BC2_uni_R was performed on all cDNA. The study's processing was this. Normalization of each sample was performed by random selection of 1 million high-quality reads, each carrying a distinct molecular identifier. Reads sharing molecular identifiers were discarded rather than binned into consensus sequences. MiTCR, run with a Q25 quality threshold and the strictest error-elimination algorithm, handled CDR3 identification, clonotype clustering and error correction. A nonparametric unseen species model with Euler transformation was used to estimate a lower bound on total TCR beta diversity. TCRdb handled the public reads itself, with Q25 trimming in fastp and clone calling in MiXCR, and kept productive beta chains. Identical CDR3 protein sequences are pooled into one entry, listed with their most common genes and DNA. For this entry, the V and J calls and clone size follow TCRdb and not the study's own pipeline. Across this sample there are about 1,500,000 distinct CDR3 sequences, with 28% seen only once. 7.7% of the sample rests with the top ten.

The roughly 39 donors, aged about 6 to 95 years, were systemically healthy Caucasian individuals from Russia. Approximately 9 milliliters of peripheral blood were collected from each donor into EDTA-treated Vacutainer tubes. Ficoll-Paque density-gradient centrifugation was used to isolate PBMCs, with at least 6.5 million per sample. Trizol reagent was used to extract total RNA from the PBMCs, yielding at least 5 micrograms per sample. For every donor, flow cytometry on a PBMC aliquot measured the percentage of naive CD45RAhigh/CD27high T cells. For this clonotype: Its binding antigen is unknown. The record has no base qualities; no much larger clone is one base away.

For CDR1 and CDR2, the germline V gene lists SGHDN and FVKESK. Reading from cysteine to phenylalanine, the CDR3 counts 19 amino acids. The only DNA kept is the CDR3, 57 bases in frame from the first base. Ends trimmed: V by 4 bases, J by 0 bases; bases unmatched to a gene: 7. The rearranged segments are TRBV14 and TRBJ2-2, with 14 central nucleotides matching TRBD2. This sequence was found in a woman in her 30s in good health. The material sequenced was blood. The nucleotide sequence reads as follows: TGTGCCAGCAGCCCGGGGACTAGCGGGAGAGGGGCGAACACCGGGGAGCTGTTTTTT. Translated, it gives CASSPGTSGRGANTGELFF.